This T cell receptor (beta chain) was sequenced in a study of radiation and T cells in renal cell carcinoma. The study, taken as a whole, reports: Baseline intratumoral clonotype presence is unknown without pretreatment biopsies. Top tumor clonotypes rose in blood 2 weeks post-radiation, then contracted.

Time point meaning: blood 2 weeks post-SBRT. Treatment indicated: 15 Gy SBRT to primary tumor, nephrectomy 4 weeks later. About this clone: Antigen specificity is unknown.

Assay: immunoSEQ multiplex PCR; the TCRdb copy retains only in-frame clones and omits some. The table lists 100,000 to 150,000 clones, roughly four fifths of them singletons. The V gene lost 3 bases and the J gene lost 4 bases, with 11 bases spanning the gap. From germline, CDR1 is SGHNT and CDR2 YYREEE (reference sequence). The CDR3 sequence is 13 residues long. This sample comprised blood, obtained from a patient whose treatment included radiotherapy and nephrectomy. This chain joins TRBV5-4 and TRBJ2-7, with D maybe TRBD1 (6 bases). The sequence came from a man aged 45 to 65 with renal cell carcinoma. The CDR3 nucleotides are TGTGCCAGCAGCTCGAAAGGGGGATACGAGCAGTACTTC. Translating gives CASSSKGGYEQYF. Filled out from reference TRBV5-4 and TRBJ2-7, the complete variable domain reads ETGVTQSPTHLIKTRGQQVTLRCSSQSGHNTVSWYQQALGQGPQFIFQYYREEENGRGNFPPRFSGLQFPNYSSELNVNALELDDSALYLCASSSKGGYEQYFGPGTRLTVT.